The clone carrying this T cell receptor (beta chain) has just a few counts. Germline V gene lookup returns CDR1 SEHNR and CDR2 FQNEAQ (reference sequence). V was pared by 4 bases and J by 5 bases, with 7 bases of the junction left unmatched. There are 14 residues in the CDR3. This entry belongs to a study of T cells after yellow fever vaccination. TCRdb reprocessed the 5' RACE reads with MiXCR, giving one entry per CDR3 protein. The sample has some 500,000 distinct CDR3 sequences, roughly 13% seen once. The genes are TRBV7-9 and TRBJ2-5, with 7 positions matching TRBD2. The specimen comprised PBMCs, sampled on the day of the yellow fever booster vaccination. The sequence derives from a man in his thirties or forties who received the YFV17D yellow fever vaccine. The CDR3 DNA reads TGTGCCAGCAGCTCGGTGGGGGGGTATGAGACCCAGTACTTC. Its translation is CASSSVGGYETQYF.